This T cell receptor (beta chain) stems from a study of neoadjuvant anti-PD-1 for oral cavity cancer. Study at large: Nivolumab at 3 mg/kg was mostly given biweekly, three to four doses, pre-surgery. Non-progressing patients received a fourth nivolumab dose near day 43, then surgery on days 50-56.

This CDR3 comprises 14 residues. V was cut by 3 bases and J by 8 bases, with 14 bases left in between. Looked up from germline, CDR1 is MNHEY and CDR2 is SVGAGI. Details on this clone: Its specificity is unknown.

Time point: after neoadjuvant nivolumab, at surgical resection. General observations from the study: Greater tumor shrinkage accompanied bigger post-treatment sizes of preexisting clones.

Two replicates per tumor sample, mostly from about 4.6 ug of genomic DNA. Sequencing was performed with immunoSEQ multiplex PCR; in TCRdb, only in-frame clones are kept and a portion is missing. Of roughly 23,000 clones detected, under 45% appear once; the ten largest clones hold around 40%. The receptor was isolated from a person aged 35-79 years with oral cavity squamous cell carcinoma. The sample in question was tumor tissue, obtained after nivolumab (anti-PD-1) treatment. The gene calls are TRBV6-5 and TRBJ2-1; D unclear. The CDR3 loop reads CASSYRAYLDEQFF. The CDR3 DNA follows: TGTGCCAGCAGTTATCGAGCCTATCTCGATGAGCAGTTCTTC.